The source of this T cell receptor beta chain is a study of beta chain features in type 1 diabetes. Isolated RNA was reverse transcribed in full, so expressed TCRB transcripts were sequenced. Clones were read by immunoSEQ multiplex PCR, and TCRdb kept only the in-frame ones, dropping some. The profile shows some 230,000 clones, over 7.5% of them singletons. V was pared by 6 bases and J by 0 bases, with 18 bases between. The CDR3 is made up of 16 amino acids. Germline V gene sequence: CDR1 MDHEN, CDR2 SYDVKM. The sample comprised naive CD4+ T cells from blood. The rearrangement joins TRBV28 to TRBJ2-7; a possible D gene is TRBD2 (5 bases). This TCR was sampled from a woman aged 18-29 years in good health. The chain's CDR3 is CASSPLTRETSYEQYF. In DNA, the CDR3 is TGTGCCAGCAGCCCATTGACCCGGGAAACCTCCTACGAGCAGTACTTC.